This note documents a single T cell receptor beta chain sequence. The antigen is unknown. The sample belongs to a study of blood T cells in healthy people across ages. The use of a sample-barcoded 5' primer and a J-beta primer mix characterized a second PCR of about 6 to 12 cycles. Each cDNA was tagged by a template-switch adaptor containing 12 random nucleotides. TCRdb called the 5' RACE reads again in MiXCR, with one record for every CDR3 protein. Among around 800,000 distinct CDR3 sequences listed, 20% to 30% were seen once. Trimming took off 4 bases at V and 0 bases at J, with 13 bases between the two ends. This CDR3 contains 16 residues. Looked up from germline, CDR1 is KGHSH and CDR2 is LQKENI. The study, taken as a whole, reports: Long-lived donors had more naive CD4+ cells and higher diversity than aged donors.

These data were likewise used in another study, on T cells of mothers and their children.

Sequenced material: blood. The chain is built from TRBV18 and TRBJ1-3; a possible D gene is TRBD1 (6 bases). The sequence came from a boy between 10 and 17 years old in good health. CDR3 nucleotides: TGTGCCAGCTCACGCTCCACAGGGAGCTCTGGAAACACCATATATTTT. Translation gives CASSRSTGSSGNTIYF.